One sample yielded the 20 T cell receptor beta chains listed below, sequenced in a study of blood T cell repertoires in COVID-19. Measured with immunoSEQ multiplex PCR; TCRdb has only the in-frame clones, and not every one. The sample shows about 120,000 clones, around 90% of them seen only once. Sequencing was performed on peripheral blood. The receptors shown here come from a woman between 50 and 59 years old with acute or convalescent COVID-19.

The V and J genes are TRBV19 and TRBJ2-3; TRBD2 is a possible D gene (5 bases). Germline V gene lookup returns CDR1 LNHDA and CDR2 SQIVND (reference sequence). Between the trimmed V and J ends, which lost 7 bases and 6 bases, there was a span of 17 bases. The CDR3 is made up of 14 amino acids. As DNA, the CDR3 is TGTGCCAGTACCGATGGGGAGTTCGGGGATACGCAGTATTTT. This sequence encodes CASTDGEFGDTQYF.

The CDR3 DNA sequence: TGTGCCAGCAGCCGTGGGACTAGCGGGAGAATAGGGTGGAATGAGCAGTTCTTC. Translating gives CASSRGTSGRIGWNEQFF. The genes are TRBV5-4 and TRBJ2-1; 14 bases match TRBD2. CDR1 and CDR2 (germline): SGHNT, YYREEE (reference sequence). The V gene end was trimmed by 4 bases and the J gene end by 7 bases; junction bases not matched to a gene: 13. The CDR3 totals 18 residues.

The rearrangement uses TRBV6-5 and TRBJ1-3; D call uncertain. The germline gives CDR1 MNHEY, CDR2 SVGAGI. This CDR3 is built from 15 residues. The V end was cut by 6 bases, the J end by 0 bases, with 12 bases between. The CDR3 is CASRGRLISGNTIYF. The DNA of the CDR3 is TGTGCCAGCAGAGGGAGACTAATCTCTGGAAACACCATATATTTT.

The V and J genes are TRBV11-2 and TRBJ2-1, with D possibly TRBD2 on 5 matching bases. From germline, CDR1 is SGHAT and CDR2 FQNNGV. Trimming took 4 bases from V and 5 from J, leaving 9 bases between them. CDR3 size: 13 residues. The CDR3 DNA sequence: TGTGCCAGCAGCTCCGGGATCGACAATGAGCAGTTCTTC. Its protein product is CASSSGIDNEQFF.

CDR3 loop: CATSRERLAGNEQFF. The CDR3 coding sequence is TGTGCCACCAGCAGAGAACGACTAGCGGGCAATGAGCAGTTCTTC. The rearrangement uses TRBV15 and TRBJ2-1; 10 bases line up with TRBD2. Germline-derived CDR1 and CDR2 are LNHNV and YYDKDF (reference sequence). The J segment lost 6 bases and the V segment lost 0 bases, leaving 2 bases of the junction unmatched. The CDR3 loop spans 15 amino acids.

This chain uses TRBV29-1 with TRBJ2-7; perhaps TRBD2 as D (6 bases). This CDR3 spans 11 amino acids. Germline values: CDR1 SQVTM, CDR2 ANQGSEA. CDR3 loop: CRGEDSYEQYF. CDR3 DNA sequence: TGCAGAGGGGAGGACTCCTACGAGCAGTACTTC.

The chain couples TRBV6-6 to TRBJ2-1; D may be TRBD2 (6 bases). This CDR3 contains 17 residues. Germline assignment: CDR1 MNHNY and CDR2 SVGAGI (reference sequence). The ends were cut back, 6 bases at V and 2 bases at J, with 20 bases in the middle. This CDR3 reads CASSRITGAGAYNEQFF. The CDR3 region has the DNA TGTGCCAGCAGCCGAATAACAGGAGCGGGCGCCTACAATGAGCAGTTCTTC.

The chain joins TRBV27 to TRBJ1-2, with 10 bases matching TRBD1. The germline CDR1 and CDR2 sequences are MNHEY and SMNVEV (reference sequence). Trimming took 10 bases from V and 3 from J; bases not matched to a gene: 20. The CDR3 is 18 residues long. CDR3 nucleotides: TGTGCCACCGCAAAAATCCTAATTGCCGGGACAGGGGACTATGGCTACACCTTC. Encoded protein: CATAKILIAGTGDYGYTF.

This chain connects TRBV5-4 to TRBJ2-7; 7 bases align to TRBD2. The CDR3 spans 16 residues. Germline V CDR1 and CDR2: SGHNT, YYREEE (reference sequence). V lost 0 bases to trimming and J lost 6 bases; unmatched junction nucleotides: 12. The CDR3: CASSLGQWSGKVEQYF. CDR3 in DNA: TGTGCCAGCAGCTTGGGCCAGTGGAGCGGGAAGGTCGAGCAGTACTTC.

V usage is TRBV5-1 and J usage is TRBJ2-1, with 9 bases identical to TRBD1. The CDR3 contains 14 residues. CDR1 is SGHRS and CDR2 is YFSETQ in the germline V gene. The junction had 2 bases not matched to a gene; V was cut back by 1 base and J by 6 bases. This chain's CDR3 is CASSLTTGGNEQFF. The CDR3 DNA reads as TGCGCCAGCAGCTTGACGACAGGGGGCAATGAGCAGTTCTTC.

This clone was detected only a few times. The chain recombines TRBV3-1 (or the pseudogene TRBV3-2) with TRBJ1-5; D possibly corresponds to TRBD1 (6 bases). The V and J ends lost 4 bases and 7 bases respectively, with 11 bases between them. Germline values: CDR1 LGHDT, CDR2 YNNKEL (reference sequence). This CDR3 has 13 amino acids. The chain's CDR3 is CASSPKQGQPQHF. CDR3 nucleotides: TGTGCCAGCAGCCCGAAACAGGGCCAGCCCCAGCATTTT.

The CDR3 is CASSLSAGPGNTIYF. The CDR3 nucleotides read TGTGCCAGCAGTTTATCGGCAGGGCCAGGAAACACCATATATTTT. The J gene is TRBJ1-3, the V gene TRBV27, with D maybe TRBD1 (5 bases). The CDR3 length is 15 residues. V was clipped by 0 bases and J by 4 bases, with 10 bases between them. Looked up from germline, CDR1 is MNHEY and CDR2 is SMNVEV (reference sequence).

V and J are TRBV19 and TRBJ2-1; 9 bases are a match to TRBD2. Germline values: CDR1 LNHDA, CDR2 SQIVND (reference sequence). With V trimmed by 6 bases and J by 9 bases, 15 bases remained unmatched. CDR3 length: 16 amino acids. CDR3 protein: CASSNGELAGEGEQFF. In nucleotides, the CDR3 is TGTGCCAGTAGCAACGGCGAATTAGCGGGAGAGGGTGAGCAGTTCTTC.

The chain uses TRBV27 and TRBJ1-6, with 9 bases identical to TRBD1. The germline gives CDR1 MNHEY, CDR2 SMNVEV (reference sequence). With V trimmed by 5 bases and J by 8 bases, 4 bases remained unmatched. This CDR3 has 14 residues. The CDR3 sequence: CASSGQGRYSPLHF. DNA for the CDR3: TGTGCCAGCAGTGGACAGGGGAGGTATTCACCCCTCCACTTT.

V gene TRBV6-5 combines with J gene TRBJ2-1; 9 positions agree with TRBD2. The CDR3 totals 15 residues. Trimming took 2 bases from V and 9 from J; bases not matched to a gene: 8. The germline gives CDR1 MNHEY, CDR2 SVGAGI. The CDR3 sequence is CASSYEAGGRVEQFF. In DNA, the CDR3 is TGTGCCAGCAGTTACGAAGCGGGAGGACGCGTTGAGCAGTTCTTC.

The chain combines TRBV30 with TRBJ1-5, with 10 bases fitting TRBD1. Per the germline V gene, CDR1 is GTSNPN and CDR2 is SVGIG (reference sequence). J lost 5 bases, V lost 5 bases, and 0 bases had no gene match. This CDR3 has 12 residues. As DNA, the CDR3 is TGTGCCTGGGGACAGGGGGATCAGCCCCAGCATTTT. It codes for CAWGQGDQPQHF.

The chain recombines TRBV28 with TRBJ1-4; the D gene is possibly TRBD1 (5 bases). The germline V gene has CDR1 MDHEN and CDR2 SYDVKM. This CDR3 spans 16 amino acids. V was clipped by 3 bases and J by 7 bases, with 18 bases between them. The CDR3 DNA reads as TGTGCCAGCAGTTTGCCTCTGGGAGGGGTGGGTGAAAAACTGTTTTTT. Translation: CASSLPLGGVGEKLFF.

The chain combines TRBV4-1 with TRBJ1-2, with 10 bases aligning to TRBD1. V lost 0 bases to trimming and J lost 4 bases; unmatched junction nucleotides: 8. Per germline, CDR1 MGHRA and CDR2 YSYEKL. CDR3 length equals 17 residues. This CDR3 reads CASSQDETGGLTYGYTF. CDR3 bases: TGCGCCAGCAGCCAAGATGAGACAGGGGGCCTGACCTATGGCTACACCTTC.

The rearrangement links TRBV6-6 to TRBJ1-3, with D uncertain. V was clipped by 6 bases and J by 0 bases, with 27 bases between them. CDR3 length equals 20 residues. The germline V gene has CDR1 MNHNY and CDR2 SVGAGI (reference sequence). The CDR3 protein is CASSTRLGRQSLYSGNTIYF. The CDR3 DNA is TGTGCCAGCAGCACCCGGTTGGGCAGGCAGTCCTTGTACTCTGGAAACACCATATATTTT.

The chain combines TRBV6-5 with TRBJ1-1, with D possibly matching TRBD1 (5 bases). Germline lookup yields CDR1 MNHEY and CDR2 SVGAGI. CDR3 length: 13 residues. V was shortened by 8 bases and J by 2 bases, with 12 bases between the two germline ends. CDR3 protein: CASLGQGNTEAFF. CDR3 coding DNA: TGTGCCAGCTTAGGTCAGGGCAACACTGAAGCTTTCTTT.